Reported below is one T cell receptor (beta chain). Its antigen remains undetermined. No much larger clone exists at a distance of one base, and base qualities are not known. The method was the immunoSEQ multiplex PCR assay. For the multiplex PCR, a mixture combining 60 forward primers for TCR Vbeta segments and 13 reverse primers for TCR Jbeta segments was used. A multiplex PCR assay on genomic DNA amplified the CDR3 region of rearranged TCR beta genes. On the Illumina HiSeq System, the amplified TCR beta libraries were sequenced as 87-base-pair reads. Concerning the study's data processing: Across the roughly 700 repertoires, a later analysis counted approximately 83 million unique TCR beta chains, 9 million to 14 million of which were shared by at least two donors. Raw reads were error-corrected and collapsed into unique sequences with a nearest-neighbor algorithm that merged closely related sequences to remove PCR and sequencing errors. Alignment of CDR3 sequences to IMGT reference sequences was used to assign V, D and J gene segments. For a sequence to be retained, a match of at least six nucleotides to both a V gene segment and a J gene segment was required. A rearrangement was called productive if the CDR3 had no stop codons and remained in frame with V and J, and every other rearrangement was called non-productive. Following IMGT convention, CDR3 was defined as the stretch from the second conserved V-encoded cysteine to the conserved J-encoded phenylalanine. The earlier analysis of about 560 of the donors excluded any sequence lacking an unambiguous match to a single V gene segment. In an earlier analysis of about 590 of the donors, a V segment was called functional when productive rearrangements were above 56.7%, and segregating when the standard deviation between donors exceeded 5%. A statistical classification framework was developed to diagnose cytomegalovirus status using the catalog of TCR beta chain sequences. In a later analysis, V and J genes were assigned by comparing TCR nucleotide sequences against IMGT/GENE-DB human TR gene sequences. A later analysis assigned CDR3 sequences and most-parsimonious VDJ recombination scenarios with the TCRdist pipeline. In a later analysis, each TCR beta chain was defined by its CDR3 amino acid sequence together with its V-gene family, and reads lacking a unique V-gene family were excluded. As a way to deal with suspected cross-contamination and a sequencing artifact, a later analysis dropped 640 or so nucleotide sequences that were highly shared and had low generation probability. A later analysis calculated a clonal expansion index for each public chain from normalized within-repertoire ranks of inferred template counts. Generation probabilities in a later analysis came from a VDJ recombination model fitted to out-of-frame rearrangements, and those results were checked against IGoR. In a later analysis, TCR-TCR, TCR-HLA and TCR-CMV co-occurrence was scored with hypergeometric tests, and a repertoire-size bias correction was applied to TCR pairs. To estimate false discovery rates, a later analysis permuted the HLA or CMV assignments 20 times. A later analysis grouped co-occurring TCRs with DBSCAN, adding TCRdist sequence similarity when clustering within HLA-allele-positive subsets. Repertoires with fewer than 30,000 or more than 120,000 public chains were left out of co-occurrence clustering, as were several repertoires with anomalous nucleotide sharing. This immuneACCESS table, as held by TCRdb, lists in-frame sequences with V and J called but not all clones. Of the missing ones, under half trace to an unresolved V gene in checked studies; the others have no known cause. From that table come the V and J calls and clone size; the DNA was used to work out D and trimming. This sample gives roughly 190,000 clones in total; about 77% of them show up just once. About 5% of the sample lies in the top ten.

The CDR3 contains 16 residues, cysteine and phenylalanine counted. CDR3 DNA is the only sequence kept; it has 48 bases, read in frame from the first base. Taken from the germline V gene, the CDR1 and CDR2 loops are SGHDN and FVKESK. The V end loses 0 bases and the J end loses 2 bases, and a stretch of 14 bases separates them. The sample is drawn from a study of cytomegalovirus exposure and HLA in healthy donors (dated by TCRdb to about 2017). The study in broad terms: An earlier analysis of several hundred of the donors reported over 250 Gb of sequence data and 117 million unique TCR beta sequences obtained from approximately 180 million T cells. The study combined high-throughput TCR immunosequencing, statistical association of individual TCRs with disease status, and machine learning to predict cytomegalovirus infection status. Using immunosequencing, the study profiled T cell repertoires from fewer than 700 subjects and related those repertoires to cytomegalovirus serostatus. Rather than using new phenotypic data, the later analysis identified candidate immune exposures from TCR beta sequences and from how often those sequences occurred across donors. A later analysis re-examined previously published TCR beta repertoires from around 670 donors and added high-resolution HLA genotyping to investigate patterns of TCR occurrence. Among the roughly 390 genotyped donors, approximately 77% belonged to the genetic ancestry cluster associated with self-reported Caucasian donors. Both class I and class II loci were covered by HLA typing, at four-digit resolution. Every repertoire in the discovery cohort had been generated on one and the same sequencing platform. Donor age, sex, ethnicity and CMV serostatus were compiled alongside the repertoire data. Typing coverage differed by locus: A, B, C, DRB1 and DQB1 were typed in roughly 629-630 donors, DQA1 in about 510, DPA1 in some 610, and DPB1 in 472. Four or five DR-DQ haplotypes were handled as single units for association and clustering, since linkage in the cohort was strong. The study aimed to test whether signatures of past pathogen exposure could be identified by cataloging public T cell receptors. Along with the approximately 620-subject first cohort, a separate validation cohort of over 90 different subjects was used. In an earlier analysis of several hundred of the donors, high-throughput TCR beta sequencing was used to judge whether each TCR beta V gene segment behaved as functional or pseudogenic. On average, about 200,000 unique TCR beta nucleotide sequences were sequenced per donor among about 400 genotyped donors of the cohort, with 15% to 20% of those sequences being non-productive. An early release that covered some 640 HLA-typed donors contained 250 to 350 gigabases of sequencing data and around 80 million unique TCR sequences. In a later genetic analysis, genome-wide SNP genotypes for about three fifths of the roughly 670 donors were used, and that subset was treated as a discovery cohort.

What the authors observed across the whole study: For the cohort, immune exposure information was limited to CMV serostatus. A later analysis found that most CMV-associated TCR beta chains appeared HLA-restricted, with HLA associations seemingly driven largely by CMV exposure. In an earlier analysis of several hundred of the donors, most TCR beta V segments were observed in productive rearrangements about 87% or about 30% of the time, broadly matching IMGT annotations. Compared with the roughly 670-donor mean, donors in an Asian-associated ancestry cluster had fewer N-insertions in productive TCRs, according to a later genetic analysis. A few of the identified cytomegalovirus-associated TCR beta chains were confirmed in vitro to be specific for cytomegalovirus antigens. Roughly uniform sequencing depth across donors was assumed in presence/absence analyses, although this assumption may not hold. The cohort was sequenced for TCR beta chains only, and without alpha or paired-chain data the features that could be detected were limited. In a later analysis, several top co-occurrence clusters were reported to appear linked to parvovirus B19, influenza, CMV and Epstein-Barr virus. Linkage disequilibrium might explain the correlated functional status among segregating V segments, but an unknown experimental factor could not be ruled out. A later analysis found that HLA-associated TCR beta chains were more clonally expanded and had lower generation probabilities than equally common non-associated chains. The authors suggested that the approach could potentially be extended to other disease states and immunological phenotypes. Some IMGT-functional V segments, including TRBV6-2 and TRBV6-3, could not be distinguished by the 87-base-pair reads and were therefore excluded. In a later genetic analysis, a missense DCLRE1C variant was associated with V-gene and J-gene trimming of TCR beta chains, and the association was replicated in an independent cohort. The classifier was reported to diagnose cytomegalovirus status with high specificity and sensitivity in both the original cohort and the validation cohort. The earlier analysis of 450 to 700 of the donors excluded about 16 rarely observed V segments, including chromosome 9 orphons, because counts were too low. According to a later analysis, TCR association rates differed among HLA loci, with DRB1 alleles showing the most associated TCRs and HLA-C alleles showing the fewest. A total of fewer than 200 TCR beta chains were listed by the study as associated with cytomegalovirus. Specific HLA alleles were associated with more than 15,000 TCR beta sequences at a false discovery rate of 0.05 in a later analysis. Because HLA typing was missing for some donors at each locus, association tests included only the typed subset. A further reported finding was that TCR beta sequences accurately predicted the HLA-A and HLA-B alleles for most subjects in the first cohort. Strong co-occurrence of HLA alleles, especially DR and DQ, made assigning TCR associations to individual alleles difficult. Most TCR sequences were observed very rarely across donors, whereas some public TCRs were present in many individuals. A cluster of highly shared sequence variants was judged likely to be a technical artifact of the sequencing pipeline.

The cohort comprised fewer than 700 healthy bone marrow donors. All cohort members were sampled while nominally healthy, although unrecorded immune exposures were likely present. The donor tested CMV seropositive, placing the donor among the 310 or so seropositive members of the cohort. Each donor provided a peripheral blood sample, and peripheral blood mononuclear cells were used for TCR beta sequencing. The Qiagen DNeasy Blood Extraction Kit was used to extract genomic DNA from the blood cell samples. Sequencing used PBMCs. Here the chain combines TRBV14 and TRBJ2-7; TRBD2 is possibly the D segment (6 matching bases). This clonotype originated in a young man in good health and CMV-seropositive. The CDR3 reads CASSQEGLAEAYEQYF. The nucleotide sequence is TGTGCCAGCAGCCAAGAAGGTTTAGCGGAGGCCTACGAGCAGTACTTC.